The 30 T cell receptor beta chains below were found in one sample sequenced in a study of blood T cells in healthy people across ages. Primed by a sample-barcoded 5' primer and a J-beta primer mix, a second PCR proceeded for 7 to 11 cycles. TCRdb ran MiXCR on the 5' RACE reads and lists one entry per CDR3 protein. This table has hundreds of thousands of distinct CDR3 sequences, under 25% appearing once. The sample consisted of blood. The receptors derive from a man between 65 and 85 years old in good health.

This clonotype showed up many times. The V call is TRBV3-1, the J call TRBJ2-1; D is ambiguous. V was cut by 1 base and J by 8 bases, with 3 bases left in between. This CDR3 has 11 amino acids. CDR1 LGHDT and CDR2 YNNKEL come from the germline V gene (reference sequence). CDR3 sequence (DNA): TGTGCCAGCAGCCAAGGCCATGAGCAGTTCTTC. Its translation is CASSQGHEQFF.

The V call is TRBV20-1, the J call TRBJ2-4, with D perhaps matching TRBD2 (5 bases). The germline CDR1 and CDR2 sequences are DFQATT and SNEGSKA (reference sequence). CDR3 length: 13 residues. V gave up 5 bases and J gave up 1 base, with 9 bases separating them. CDR3 amino acids: CSAEGLAKNIQYF. CDR3 sequence (DNA): TGCAGTGCTGAGGGCCTGGCCAAAAACATTCAGTACTTC.

The chain has TRBV5-1 and TRBJ2-5; 9 nucleotides line up with TRBD1. V trimming: 4 bases; J trimming: 2 bases; junction bases outside the gene matches: 9. This CDR3 comprises 16 residues. Germline V gene lookup returns CDR1 SGHRS and CDR2 YFSETQ. The CDR3 region is CASSPPGTGLQETQYF. In nucleotides, the CDR3 is TGCGCCAGCAGCCCGCCCGGGACAGGGCTTCAAGAGACCCAGTACTTC.

This clonotype was seen only a few times. An end of the junction differs from the germline gene, which may be a read error. The gene calls are TRBV19 and TRBJ2-5; no clear D. The CDR3 spans 13 residues. CDR1 is LNHDA and CDR2 is SQIVND in the germline V gene (reference sequence). This CDR3 is CASSKWQQGTQYF. CDR3 bases: TGTGCCAGTAGTAAGTGGCAGCAAGGGACCCAGTACTTC.

A few counts support this clonotype. The CDR3 DNA follows: TGTGCCAGCAGCATCGACAGGGACGAGCAGTACTTC. This codes for CASSIDRDEQYF. J is TRBJ2-7 and V is TRBV7-9; 7 bases map to TRBD1. V lost 5 bases and J lost 5; bases outside the gene matches: 3. Germline CDR1 SEHNR, CDR2 FQNEAQ (reference sequence). CDR3 length equals 12 residues.

The V call is TRBV3-1, the J call TRBJ2-3; no firm D call. Germline CDR1 LGHDT, CDR2 YNNKEL (reference sequence). This CDR3 has 15 residues. V was trimmed by 1 base and J by 1 base, leaving 9 bases between them. CDR3 DNA: TGTGCCAGCAGCCAAGCAGGTGGGGGCACAGATACGCAGTATTTT. As protein: CASSQAGGGTDTQYF.

This clonotype was detected only a few times. This chain joins TRBV19 and TRBJ2-1; 9 positions match TRBD2. The CDR3 covers 18 residues. The ends lost 3 bases at V and 0 bases at J; junction bases unmatched: 9. The germline CDR1 and CDR2 sequences are LNHDA and SQIVND (reference sequence). For the CDR3, the DNA is TGTGCCAGTAGTATGGAAGCGGGAGGCAGTTTCTCCTACAATGAGCAGTTCTTC. Its translation: CASSMEAGGSFSYNEQFF.

The chain uses TRBV7-3 and TRBJ2-3; 10 bases align to TRBD2. J was trimmed by 5 bases and V by 4 bases; bases with no gene match: 9. Germline lookup yields CDR1 SGHTA and CDR2 FQGTGA. This CDR3 spans 16 amino acids. CDR3 DNA sequence: TGTGCCAGCAGCTCCTCTAGCGGGAGTGCTTTAGATACGCAGTATTTT. Encoded protein: CASSSSSGSALDTQYF.

This clonotype has more than one count but fewer than ten. The gene calls are TRBV14 and TRBJ1-3; D is possibly TRBD1 (5 bases). The CDR3 loop spans 15 amino acids. Per the germline V gene, CDR1 is SGHDN and CDR2 is FVKESK. The V end was cut by 4 bases, the J end by 2 bases, with 12 bases between. The chain's CDR3 is CASSPAGTPGNTIYF. The CDR3 DNA is TGTGCCAGCAGCCCAGCCGGGACGCCTGGAAACACCATATATTTT. The whole variable domain, filled in from reference TRBV14 and TRBJ1-3, reads EAGVTQFPSHSVIEKGQTVTLRCDPISGHDNLYWYRRVMGKEIKFLLHFVKESKQDESGMPNNRFLAERTGGTYSTLKVQPAELEDSGVYFCASSPAGTPGNTIYFGEGSWLTVV.

This clonotype was observed a few times. This chain uses TRBV6-2 or TRBV6-3 with TRBJ2-7, with 8 bases fitting TRBD1. Germline assignment: CDR1 MNHEY and CDR2 SVGEGT. Trimming cost V 4 bases and J 5 bases; bases outside gene matches: 4. This CDR3 is 13 amino acids long. CDR3 region: CASSWNRGNEQYF. The DNA of the CDR3 is TGTGCCAGCAGTTGGAACAGGGGGAACGAGCAGTACTTC.

A few counts support this clonotype. This chain joins TRBV4-1 and TRBJ2-5; the D call may be TRBD1 or TRBD2 (5 bases each). Judging by the DNA end, TRBJ2-7 fits better; the J call may be wrong. The CDR3 spans 15 residues. CDR1 and CDR2 from the germline V gene are MGHRA and YSYEKL. The CDR3 sequence is CASSHPGTSSYEQYF. CDR3 in DNA: TGCGCCAGCAGCCACCCCGGGACCAGCTCCTACGAGCAGTACTTC.

V is TRBV5-1 and J is TRBJ2-1; 7 bases match TRBD2. Germline loops: CDR1 SGHRS, CDR2 YFSETQ. This CDR3 spans 14 amino acids. With 0 bases clipped from V and 8 bases from J, the junction kept 5 bases outside the gene matches. The CDR3 DNA is TGCGCCAGCAGCTTGGCGTGGGAGGGCGATGAGCAGTTCTTC. Its protein is CASSLAWEGDEQFF. Full variable domain (missing parts from reference TRBV5-1 and TRBJ2-1): KAGVTQTPRYLIKTRGQQVTLSCSPISGHRSVSWYQQTPGQGLQFLFEYFSETQRNKGNFPGRFSGRQFSNSRSEMNVSTLELGDSALYLCASSLAWEGDEQFFGPGTRLTVL.

J is TRBJ2-3 and V is TRBV7-8; TRBD2 matches 7 bases. Germline V gene lookup returns CDR1 SGHVS and CDR2 FQNEAQ. CDR3 length: 16 residues. The V and J ends lost 2 bases and 1 base, in that order; junction bases with no gene match: 6. The chain's CDR3 is CASSLRLADCTDTQYF. The CDR3 DNA sequence: TGTGCCAGCAGCTTACGACTAGCTGATTGCACAGATACGCAGTATTTT.

The chain carries TRBV5-6 and TRBJ2-7; the D is unclear. The CDR3 runs 11 residues. Germline CDR1 and CDR2: SGHDT and YYEEEE. V lost 5 bases, J lost 6 bases, and 9 bases lay in between. CDR3 amino acids: CASSVMGEQYF. CDR3 DNA sequence: TGTGCCAGCAGTGTGATGGGCGAGCAGTACTTC.

The chain is built from TRBV5-1 and TRBJ2-1; TRBD1 matches 7 bases. The germline CDR1 and CDR2 sequences are SGHRS and YFSETQ. The trim removed 3 bases at V and 2 bases at J, leaving 8 bases unmatched. The CDR3 has 16 residues. The CDR3 region is CASSSYRGETYNEQFF. For the CDR3, the DNA is TGCGCCAGCAGCTCATACAGGGGAGAGACCTACAATGAGCAGTTCTTC. Supplemented by reference TRBV5-1 and TRBJ2-1, the full variable domain reads KAGVTQTPRYLIKTRGQQVTLSCSPISGHRSVSWYQQTPGQGLQFLFEYFSETQRNKGNFPGRFSGRQFSNSRSEMNVSTLELGDSALYLCASSSYRGETYNEQFFGPGTRLTVL.

Only a few counts were recorded for this clonotype. Here the CDR3 DNA reads TGTGCCAGCAGGAAACAGGGGGCTGAGACCCAGTACTTC. Protein: CASRKQGAETQYF. The chain has TRBV12-3 or TRBV12-4 and TRBJ2-5, with TRBD1 identical over 9 bases. J was trimmed by 5 bases and V by 6 bases; bases with no gene match: 4. CDR3 length: 13 amino acids.

This clonotype has only a few counts. This chain connects TRBV7-9 to TRBJ2-5; 9 bases are shared with TRBD2. Trimming at V came to 2 bases and at J to 2 bases, leaving 6 bases not matched to a gene. Germline V CDR1 and CDR2: SEHNR, FQNEAQ (reference sequence). This CDR3 comprises 16 residues. The CDR3 DNA reads TGTGCCAGCAGCTTAAACGGCGGGGGGGTACAAGAGACCCAGTACTTC. Translated, it gives CASSLNGGGVQETQYF.

This clonotype has just one count. V usage is TRBV5-1 and J usage is TRBJ2-5; D is unclear. The germline gives CDR1 SGHRS, CDR2 YFSETQ. This CDR3 is 17 amino acids long. Trimming removed 2 bases at V and 4 bases at J, with 21 bases between. The chain's CDR3 is CASSFGRPVSLGETQYF. In DNA, the CDR3 is TGCGCCAGCAGCTTCGGTAGACCCGTTTCCCTGGGAGAGACCCAGTACTTC.

For this clonotype: Being one base from a much bigger clone, this may be a read error. The chain has TRBV24-1 and TRBJ2-5, with 8 bases identical to TRBD1. CDR3 length: 15 amino acids. The V segment lost 4 bases and the J segment 1 base; nucleotides outside the gene matches: 4. The germline CDR1 and CDR2 sequences are KGHDR and SFDVKD. The DNA for the CDR3 is TGTGCCACCAGTGAACTCGGACAGGGCCAAGAGACCCAGTACTTC. Encoded protein: CATSELGQGQETQYF.

The rearrangement uses TRBV7-2 and TRBJ2-2; a possible D gene is TRBD2 (5 bases). CDR3 length: 13 amino acids. Per the germline V gene, CDR1 is SGHTA and CDR2 is FQGNSA. V dropped 5 bases and J dropped 7 bases, with 11 bases sitting between them. CDR3 sequence (DNA): TGTGCCAGCAGCAGGGAGTATAACGGGGAGCTGTTTTTT. Protein: CASSREYNGELFF. Supplemented by reference TRBV7-2 and TRBJ2-2, the full variable domain reads GAGVSQSPSNKVTEKGKDVELRCDPISGHTALYWYRQSLGQGLEFLIYFQGNSAPDKSGLPSDRFSAERTGGSVSTLTIQRTQQEDSAVYLCASSREYNGELFFGEGSRLTVL.

The gene calls are TRBV12-3 or TRBV12-4 and TRBJ1-2; D is ambiguous. The CDR3 extends over 13 amino acids. The germline V and J ends were trimmed by 5 bases and 0 bases, with 7 bases remaining between them. The chain's CDR3 is CASSGFSNYGYTF. As DNA, the CDR3 is TGTGCCAGCAGTGGATTTTCTAACTATGGCTACACCTTC.

This chain links TRBV5-5 with TRBJ2-1; TRBD2 matches 8 bases. Losses at the gene ends were 2 bases for V and 5 bases for J; bases not matched to a gene: 9. The CDR3 extends over 16 amino acids. Germline-derived CDR1 and CDR2 are SGHKS and YYEKEE (reference sequence). The CDR3 bases are TGTGCCAGCAGCTTACTACTAGCGGAGACCGACAATGAGCAGTTCTTC. Encoded protein: CASSLLLAETDNEQFF.

This clonotype showed up just a few times. The chain recombines TRBV7-2 with TRBJ2-7; D possibly corresponds to TRBD2 (5 bases). The V and J ends lost 2 bases and 9 bases respectively, with 20 bases between them. The CDR3 spans 15 residues. The germline V gene encodes CDR1 SGHTA and CDR2 FQGNSA. CDR3 nucleotide sequence: TGTGCCAGCAGCTTAAGTAGGACGGAGGTTCAAGGGCAGTACTTC. It translates to CASSLSRTEVQGQYF.

At least ten counts were recorded for this clonotype. V and J are TRBV5-1 and TRBJ2-5; 10 bases are shared with TRBD2. The germline V gene encodes CDR1 SGHRS and CDR2 YFSETQ. Losses at the gene ends were 5 bases for V and 1 base for J; bases not matched to a gene: 5. The CDR3 totals 15 residues. For the CDR3, the DNA is TGCGCCAGCAGAAAAGGGACTAGCGCCCAAGAGACCCAGTACTTC. It encodes CASRKGTSAQETQYF.

At least ten counts were recorded for this clonotype. This chain connects TRBV2 to TRBJ1-5; D is unresolved. Trimming stripped 3 bases from V and 0 bases from J, with 9 bases between. The CDR3 contains 15 residues. Germline lookup yields CDR1 SNHLY and CDR2 FYNNEI. CDR3 loop: CASSDGRNSNQPQHF. The CDR3 coding sequence is TGTGCCAGCAGTGACGGACGGAATAGCAATCAGCCCCAGCATTTT.

This clonotype was seen ten or more times. V gene TRBV2 combines with J gene TRBJ2-7; D unclear. Germline V gene data show CDR1 as SNHLY and CDR2 as FYNNEI. The CDR3 has 12 amino acids. V was trimmed by 5 bases and J by 4 bases, leaving 9 bases between them. The chain's CDR3 is CASSPVRYEQYF. The CDR3 bases are TGTGCCAGCAGTCCCGTCCGATACGAGCAGTACTTC.

In its sample, this clonotype was seen a few times. V is TRBV20-1 and J is TRBJ2-1; D remains ambiguous. V lost 1 base and J lost 0, with 10 bases in between. The CDR3 contains 15 residues. CDR1 and CDR2 (germline): DFQATT, SNEGSKA (reference sequence). The DNA for the CDR3 is TGCAGTGCTAGAGGGCTAGGAGTCTCCTACAATGAGCAGTTCTTC. This sequence encodes CSARGLGVSYNEQFF.

Comment on this clonotype: A much more abundant neighbour one base away suggests this may be a read error. The chain recombines TRBV5-4 with TRBJ1-1; 7 bases match TRBD1. CDR1 and CDR2 (germline): SGHNT, YYREEE (reference sequence). The junction had 4 bases not matched to a gene; V was cut back by 4 bases and J by 1 base. This CDR3 region has 14 residues. CDR3 in amino acids: CASSRRDRNTEAFF. The CDR3 DNA reads TGTGCCAGCAGCCGCCGGGACAGGAACACTGAAGCTTTCTTT.

The chain couples TRBV25-1 to TRBJ1-5; possibly TRBD1 for D (6 bases). V was trimmed by 6 bases and J by 2 bases, leaving 11 bases between them. The CDR3 is made up of 14 amino acids. The germline CDR1 and CDR2 sequences are MGHDK and SYGVNS. The CDR3 protein is CASRQTGRNQPQHF. The DNA of the CDR3 is TGTGCCAGCAGACAGACAGGACGCAATCAGCCCCAGCATTTT.

This clonotype was seen at least ten times. V usage is TRBV7-9 and J usage is TRBJ1-2; TRBD1 is a possible D gene (5 bases). The CDR3 extends over 16 amino acids. CDR1 SEHNR and CDR2 FQNEAQ come from the germline V gene (reference sequence). V shed 3 bases and J shed 3 bases, with 17 bases lying between them. CDR3 nucleotide sequence: TGTGCCAGCAGCTTTGCCGGGACCCTTTTTTACTATGGCTACACCTTC. Encoded protein: CASSFAGTLFYYGYTF.